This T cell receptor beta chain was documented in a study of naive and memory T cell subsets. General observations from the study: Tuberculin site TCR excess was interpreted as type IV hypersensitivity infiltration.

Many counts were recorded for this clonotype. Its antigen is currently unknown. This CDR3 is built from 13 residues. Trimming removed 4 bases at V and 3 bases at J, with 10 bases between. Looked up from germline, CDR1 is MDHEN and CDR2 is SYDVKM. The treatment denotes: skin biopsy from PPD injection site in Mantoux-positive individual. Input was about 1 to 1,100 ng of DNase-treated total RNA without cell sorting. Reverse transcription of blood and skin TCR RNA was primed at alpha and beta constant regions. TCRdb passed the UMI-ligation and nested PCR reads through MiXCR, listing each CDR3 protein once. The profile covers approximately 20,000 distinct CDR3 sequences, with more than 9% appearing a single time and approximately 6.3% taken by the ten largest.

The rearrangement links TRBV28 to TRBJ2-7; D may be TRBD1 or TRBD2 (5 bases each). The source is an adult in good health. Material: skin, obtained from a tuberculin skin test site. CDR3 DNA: TGTGCCAGCAGTTGGGGGTCGATCTACGAGCAGTACTTC. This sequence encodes CASSWGSIYEQYF.